The 30 T cell receptor beta chains in this list originate from one sample, sequenced in a study of shared clonotypes between healthy human individuals. TCRdb's table, derived via immunoSEQ multiplex PCR, lists solely in-frame clones and lacks some. The sample records 1.4 million to 1.5 million clones, roughly 96% being singletons. The sequenced sample was naive CD4+ T cells sorted from blood. Stated subset: CD45RA+ positively selected. Source of these receptors: a man aged 25 to 40 in good health.

The rearrangement uses TRBV6-6 and TRBJ2-3; unclear D gene. V lost 7 bases, J lost 0 bases, and 14 bases lay in between. Germline values: CDR1 MNHNY, CDR2 SVGAGI (reference sequence). CDR3 length: 15 amino acids. This chain's CDR3 is CASNSLIGSTDTQYF. In DNA, the CDR3 is TGTGCCAGCAACAGCCTAATAGGAAGCACAGATACGCAGTATTTT.

As regards this clone: The same CDR3 also results from other DNA sequences found in this sample. The chain has TRBV5-4 and TRBJ2-5; 8 bases align to TRBD1. CDR1 is SGHNT and CDR2 is YYREEE in the germline V gene (reference sequence). V lost 2 bases, J lost 2 bases, and 5 bases stayed unmatched. The CDR3 runs 15 residues. The CDR3 DNA sequence: TGTGCCAGCAGCTTAGCAGGACAGGGACAAGAGACCCAGTACTTC. It encodes CASSLAGQGQETQYF.

This clone is a singleton in its sample. The chain recombines TRBV5-1 with TRBJ2-3, with TRBD2 matching 11 bases. With 2 bases clipped from V and 0 bases from J, the junction kept 14 bases outside the gene matches. The germline V gene has CDR1 SGHRS and CDR2 YFSETQ. The CDR3 is made up of 20 amino acids. CDR3 amino acids: CASSFGPSGRNRASTDTQYF. The CDR3 nucleotides are TGCGCCAGCAGCTTTGGGCCTAGCGGGAGGAATAGGGCTAGCACAGATACGCAGTATTTT.

The CDR3 DNA reads as TGTGCCAGCAGTACCACCGGGACGGCCGGTCAGCCCCAGCATTTT. Translated, it gives CASSTTGTAGQPQHF. This sequence joins TRBV28 and TRBJ1-5; TRBD1 might be the D (5 bases). The CDR3 is made up of 15 amino acids. From germline, CDR1 is MDHEN and CDR2 SYDVKM. V gave up 5 bases and J gave up 6 bases, with 17 bases separating them.

The V call is TRBV28, the J call TRBJ2-3; D perhaps matches TRBD2 (6 bases). This CDR3 has 16 amino acids. Germline V gene sequence: CDR1 MDHEN, CDR2 SYDVKM. Trimming shortened V by 6 bases and J by 2 bases, and 18 bases separated the two germline ends. The CDR3 region has the DNA TGTGCCAGCAGCCTCCGTCTAGCGTTGTTCACAGATACGCAGTATTTT. This gives the protein CASSLRLALFTDTQYF.

This chain connects TRBV5-1 to TRBJ2-1; the D is unclear. The CDR3 loop spans 13 amino acids. Germline V CDR1 and CDR2: SGHRS, YFSETQ. Trimming cost V 0 bases and J 9 bases, with 10 bases left between them. CDR3 coding DNA: TGCGCCAGCAGCTTGGACCCGTTGGGTGAGCAGTTCTTC. Translating it yields CASSLDPLGEQFF. The whole variable domain, remainder taken from reference TRBV5-1 and TRBJ2-1, is KAGVTQTPRYLIKTRGQQVTLSCSPISGHRSVSWYQQTPGQGLQFLFEYFSETQRNKGNFPGRFSGRQFSNSRSEMNVSTLELGDSALYLCASSLDPLGEQFFGPGTRLTVL.

V gene TRBV30 combines with J gene TRBJ2-3, with 11 bases fitting TRBD2. Germline loops: CDR1 GTSNPN, CDR2 SVGIG (reference sequence). The CDR3 spans 17 residues. V was pared by 5 bases and J by 1 base, with 11 bases of the junction left unmatched. CDR3 region: CAWSPPGLADRTDTQYF. The CDR3 nucleotides are TGTGCCTGGTCACCACCGGGACTAGCGGACCGCACAGATACGCAGTATTTT.

The V gene is TRBV30, the J gene TRBJ1-2, with 7 bases that match TRBD1. This CDR3 region has 11 residues. Trimming removed 3 bases from V and 11 bases from J; junction bases left unmatched: 6. Germline-derived CDR1 and CDR2 are GTSNPN and SVGIG (reference sequence). The CDR3, as DNA: TGTGCCTGGAGCCAGGGGGGTGGATACACCTTC. Protein: CAWSQGGGYTF.

This chain connects TRBV19 to TRBJ2-3; 8 bases fit TRBD1. Germline lookup yields CDR1 LNHDA and CDR2 SQIVND (reference sequence). V dropped 7 bases and J dropped 2; count of bases not matched to a gene: 11. The CDR3 consists of 16 residues. The CDR3 is CASTHRGAGDTDTQYF. Written as DNA, the CDR3 is TGTGCCAGTACCCACAGGGGGGCAGGGGACACAGATACGCAGTATTTT. Filled out from reference TRBV19 and TRBJ2-3, the complete variable domain reads DGGITQSPKYLFRKEGQNVTLSCEQNLNHDAMYWYRQDPGQGLRLIYYSQIVNDFQKGDIAEGYSVSREKKESFPLTVTSAQKNPTAFYLCASTHRGAGDTDTQYFGPGTRLTVL.

This sequence joins TRBV15 and TRBJ2-3; no clear D gene. V was pared by 0 bases and J by 3 bases, with 16 bases between. The CDR3 length is 17 residues. Germline CDR1 is LNHNV and CDR2 is YYDKDF (reference sequence). CDR3 sequence reads: CATSRDLLLLGTDTQYF. CDR3 coding DNA: TGTGCCACCAGCAGAGATTTGCTTCTTCTAGGGACAGATACGCAGTATTTT.

The chain uses TRBV6-1 and TRBJ1-1; D perhaps matches TRBD1 (6 bases). There are 13 residues in the CDR3. Per germline, CDR1 MNHNS and CDR2 SASEGT. Deletions cut 5 bases from V and 6 bases from J, with 13 bases between. CDR3 amino acids: CASSRQGRAEAFF. CDR3 nucleotides: TGTGCCAGCAGTCGTCAGGGGCGCGCTGAAGCTTTCTTT.

The chain joins TRBV6-1 to TRBJ1-5, with 7 nucleotides matching TRBD1. V was clipped by 10 bases and J by 0 bases; unmatched bases: 9. Germline V lookup: CDR1 MNHNS, CDR2 SASEGT. The CDR3 consists of 15 residues. The CDR3 sequence is CATSMAGGSNQPQHF. The CDR3 DNA sequence: TGTGCCACCTCGATGGCAGGGGGTAGCAATCAGCCCCAGCATTTT.

The chain uses TRBV18 and TRBJ2-1; 7 positions match TRBD2. The trim removed 5 bases at V and 8 bases at J, leaving 9 bases unmatched. CDR1 KGHSH and CDR2 LQKENI come from the germline V gene. The CDR3 has 14 amino acids. The CDR3 coding sequence is TGTGCCAGCTCAAGTGGCGGGAGTGCGGATGAGCAGTTCTTC. The encoded protein is CASSSGGSADEQFF.

The J gene is TRBJ2-7, the V gene TRBV15; 9 bases match TRBD2. This CDR3 contains 15 residues. From germline, CDR1 is LNHNV and CDR2 YYDKDF (reference sequence). Unmatched junction bases numbered 5, after V lost 0 bases and J lost 5 bases. The CDR3 here is CATSREREGLDEQYF. DNA for the CDR3: TGTGCCACCAGCAGAGAGCGGGAGGGCCTTGACGAGCAGTACTTC.

In its sample, this clone was seen once. The chain is built from TRBV6-4 and TRBJ2-3; 10 bases align to TRBD2. This CDR3 region has 16 residues. V trimming: 4 bases; J trimming: 3 bases; junction bases outside the gene matches: 7. Germline-derived CDR1 and CDR2 are MRHNA and SNTAGT. CDR3 nucleotide sequence: TGTGCCAGCAGTGTAACCAGCGGGGGGGGGACAGATACGCAGTATTTT. It encodes CASSVTSGGGTDTQYF.

The gene calls are TRBV10-3 and TRBJ2-1; 10 nucleotides align to TRBD2. This CDR3 spans 16 amino acids. V shed 4 bases, J shed 5 bases, and the junction held 8 bases outside the gene matches. CDR1 and CDR2 (germline): ENHRY, SYGVKD. In DNA, the CDR3 is TGTGCCATCAGTGCGTTTGGGACTAGCGTCGACAATGAGCAGTTCTTC. Translation gives CAISAFGTSVDNEQFF.

The V call is TRBV4-1, the J call TRBJ2-5; D is ambiguous. Trimming shortened V by 2 bases and J by 3 bases, and 1 base separated the two germline ends. This CDR3 comprises 11 residues. The germline gives CDR1 MGHRA, CDR2 YSYEKL. The CDR3 loop is CASSQKETQYF. CDR3 nucleotide sequence: TGCGCCAGCAGCCAAAAAGAGACCCAGTACTTC.

Only one count was recorded for this clone. The chain has TRBV5-5 and TRBJ1-2; 7 bases are a match to TRBD1. The CDR3 covers 13 residues. Germline V gene sequence: CDR1 SGHKS, CDR2 YYEKEE (reference sequence). V was pared by 1 base and J by 5 bases, with 2 bases of the junction left unmatched. CDR3: CASSLKGAYGYTF. CDR3 DNA: TGTGCCAGCAGCTTGAAGGGGGCATATGGCTACACCTTC.

CDR3: CASSGQHYGYTF. DNA of the CDR3: TGTGCCAGCAGTGGACAGCACTATGGCTACACCTTC. The chain has TRBV6-1 and TRBJ1-2, with TRBD1 as a possible D gene (5 bases). Trimming pared 4 bases from V and 3 bases from J, leaving 6 bases between. The CDR3 totals 12 residues. From germline, CDR1 is MNHNS and CDR2 SASEGT.

The rearrangement uses TRBV7-9 and TRBJ2-3; no reliable D call. This CDR3 has 14 residues. Germline CDR1 and CDR2: SEHNR and FQNEAQ (reference sequence). Trimming pared 4 bases from V and 1 base from J, leaving 9 bases between. The CDR3 DNA sequence: TGTGCCAGCAGCTCCCGTCTCGGCACAGATACGCAGTATTTT. This gives the protein CASSSRLGTDTQYF.

The chain employs TRBV28 and TRBJ2-7; 7 positions agree with TRBD2. The V gene end was trimmed by 5 bases and the J gene end by 6 bases; junction bases not matched to a gene: 10. Germline CDR1 MDHEN, CDR2 SYDVKM. The CDR3 length is 14 residues. CDR3 sequence (DNA): TGTGCCAGCAGTCCCCGAGCGGGGCTTGGCGAGCAGTACTTC. Residues: CASSPRAGLGEQYF.

The gene calls are TRBV6-1 and TRBJ1-4; D is undetermined. CDR3 length: 14 amino acids. V lost 11 bases to trimming and J lost 0 bases, with 13 bases between them. Germline loops: CDR1 MNHNS, CDR2 SASEGT. Here the CDR3 DNA reads TGTGCCCATCCTCCCGTGTCAACTAATGAAAAACTGTTTTTT. This sequence encodes CAHPPVSTNEKLFF.

V gene TRBV9 combines with J gene TRBJ2-1; D gene ambiguous. Trimming stripped 0 bases from V and 0 bases from J, with 10 bases between. The CDR3 sequence is 16 residues long. From germline, CDR1 is SGDLS and CDR2 YYNGEE. The CDR3 DNA is TGTGCCAGCAGCGTAGACCTTGCGAACTCCTACAATGAGCAGTTCTTC. Protein product: CASSVDLANSYNEQFF.

This sequence joins TRBV6-1 and TRBJ1-5; D not resolved. Germline V gene data show CDR1 as MNHNS and CDR2 as SASEGT. The V end was cut by 9 bases, the J end by 7 bases, with 19 bases between. The CDR3 consists of 14 residues. The DNA for the CDR3 is TGTGCCAGTCATCACGGGGTCGTCGGGCAGCCCCAGCATTTT. It codes for CASHHGVVGQPQHF.

The rearrangement links TRBV7-6 to TRBJ2-2; D not resolved. V lost 5 bases to trimming and J lost 3 bases, with 13 bases between them. Germline CDR1 is SGHVS and CDR2 is FNYEAQ. This CDR3 contains 15 residues. This CDR3 is CASSRLGQHTGELFF. In DNA form, the CDR3 reads TGTGCCAGCAGCCGTCTCGGCCAGCACACCGGGGAGCTGTTTTTT.

The genes are TRBV7-9 and TRBJ2-7, with TRBD2 identical over 14 bases. The germline V gene encodes CDR1 SEHNR and CDR2 FQNEAQ (reference sequence). The CDR3 length is 15 residues. V shed 4 bases and J 3 bases; nucleotides not matched to a gene: 2. The CDR3 sequence is CASSSGLAGDYEQYF. The CDR3 bases are TGTGCCAGCAGCTCGGGACTAGCGGGAGACTACGAGCAGTACTTC. Together with reference TRBV7-9 and TRBJ2-7, the CDR3 gives the full variable domain: DTGVSQNPRHKITKRGQNVTFRCDPISEHNRLYWYRQTLGQGPEFLTYFQNEAQLEKSRLLSDRFSAERPKGSFSTLEIQRTEQGDSAMYLCASSSGLAGDYEQYFGPGTRLTVT.

V usage is TRBV30 and J usage is TRBJ2-7; 7 nucleotides align to TRBD2. The CDR3 is 17 residues long. The germline V gene encodes CDR1 GTSNPN and CDR2 SVGIG (reference sequence). V dropped 4 bases and J dropped 3; count of bases not matched to a gene: 18. CDR3 in amino acids: CAWNNLWELATNYEQYF. The CDR3 DNA sequence: TGTGCCTGGAACAATTTATGGGAACTAGCGACAAACTACGAGCAGTACTTC.

This chain joins TRBV7-2 and TRBJ2-3; D might be TRBD1 (5 bases). CDR3 length: 17 residues. Trimming stripped 2 bases from V and 6 bases from J, with 21 bases between. Germline V lookup: CDR1 SGHTA, CDR2 FQGNSA. The CDR3 coding sequence is TGTGCCAGCAGCTTAAGATGGACATCCGACCGAGAGGATACGCAGTATTTT. Translated: CASSLRWTSDREDTQYF.

J is TRBJ1-4 and V is TRBV6-5, with TRBD1 matching over 9 bases. The CDR3 extends over 14 amino acids. Per the germline V gene, CDR1 is MNHEY and CDR2 is SVGAGI. Losses at the gene ends were 6 bases for V and 8 bases for J; bases not matched to a gene: 7. CDR3 amino acids: CASSPGTGIEKLFF. CDR3 bases: TGTGCCAGCAGCCCCGGGACAGGGATAGAAAAACTGTTTTTT.

This chain uses TRBV5-1 with TRBJ2-1, with TRBD2 as a possible D gene (6 bases). The germline V and J ends were trimmed by 4 bases and 7 bases, with 12 bases remaining between them. Germline V gene lookup returns CDR1 SGHRS and CDR2 YFSETQ. The CDR3 has 13 residues. In DNA, the CDR3 is TGCGCCAGCAGCGGTTTTGGGGGGAATGAGCAGTTCTTC. This encodes CASSGFGGNEQFF.